The rows below give T cell receptor beta chains drawn from one sample of a study of blood T cell repertoires in COVID-19. Some clones are missing from TCRdb's copy, which holds only in-frame ones; the method was immunoSEQ multiplex PCR. The table lists 200,000 to 250,000 clones, about 83% of them singletons. Specimen: peripheral blood. Receptors were obtained from a woman aged 45-65 years with active or convalescent COVID-19. Each CDR3 is given with its conserved first and last residue. A D gene is named only where the DNA matches it firmly. The listing skips clone size in some rows; elsewhere it reads once, few, many or a size class.

D gene	V gene	J gene	clone size	CDR3 protein	CDR3 DNA
-	TRBV29-1	TRBJ2-7	-	CSVTRDIGFYEQYF	TGCAGCGTTACCCGGGACATCGGATTCTACGAGCAGTACTTC
TRBD1	TRBV6-5	TRBJ2-3	once	CASSRTGQTDTQYF	TGTGCCAGCAGCCGAACGGGACAGACAGATACGCAGTATTTT
-	TRBV14	TRBJ1-1	-	CASSRIAGDEAFF	TGTGCCAGCAGCCGAATTGCAGGGGATGAAGCTTTCTTT
-	TRBV19	TRBJ1-1	-	CASWGQGTEAFF	TGTGCCAGTTGGGGACAAGGCACTGAAGCTTTCTTT
-	TRBV9	TRBJ1-2	-	CASSITGSYGYTF	TGTGCCAGCAGCATTACAGGGAGCTATGGCTACACCTTC
TRBD1	TRBV28	TRBJ1-1	few	CASSLGMVAGGVVGTEAFF	TGTGCCAGCAGTTTAGGGATGGTGGCAGGGGGAGTGGTAGGCACTGAAGCTTTCTTT
-	TRBV5-4	TRBJ2-3	-	CASSLSAIMADTQYF	TGTGCCAGCAGCTTGAGCGCCATTATGGCAGATACGCAGTATTTT
-	TRBV18	TRBJ1-5	-	CASSQGELNQPQHF	TGTGCCAGCTCACAGGGAGAGCTCAATCAGCCCCAGCATTTT
TRBD1	TRBV15	TRBJ1-2	-	CATSRDGGGSGYTF	TGTGCCACCAGCAGAGATGGAGGGGGCTCTGGCTACACCTTC
TRBD1	TRBV4-1	TRBJ2-7	-	CASSQRYRTGDYEQYF	TGCGCCAGCAGCCAAAGGTACCGGACAGGGGACTACGAGCAGTACTTC
TRBD2	TRBV28	TRBJ2-7	-	CASSSLRRSSGRPDEQYF	TGTGCCAGCAGTTCCCTCCGTCGGAGTTCCGGGAGGCCGGACGAGCAGTACTTC
-	TRBV5-1	TRBJ2-1	-	CASSPTQGGSSYNEQFF	TGCGCCAGCAGCCCGACTCAGGGTGGTAGCTCCTACAATGAGCAGTTCTTC
-	TRBV21-1	TRBJ1-1	once	CASSRQQGGAKTNTEAFF	TGTGCCAGCAGCCGACAACAGGGGGGGGCCAAAACCAACACTGAAGCTTTCTTT
-	TRBV10-1	TRBJ2-4	-	CASSALQSGTKTQYF	TGCGCCAGCAGTGCCTTACAAAGCGGGACAAAAACACAGTACTTC
TRBD2	TRBV15	TRBJ2-3	few	CATRVGQTSGSLDTQYF	TGTGCCACCAGAGTGGGACAGACTAGCGGGAGTCTTGATACGCAGTATTTT
-	TRBV27	TRBJ1-5	-	CASSHLQGTDYSNQPQHF	TGTGCCAGCAGTCACCTTCAGGGGACCGATTATAGCAATCAGCCCCAGCATTTT